These T cell receptor beta chains were read from a single sample in a study of control samples from healthy donors and cancer patients. Profiled with immunoSEQ multiplex PCR; TCRdb holds only in-frame clones, not every one. In the table there are approximately 150,000 clones, 96% of which are singletons. Material: blood. The receptor set was obtained from a woman between 25 and 40 years old in good health. Both conserved end residues are part of each CDR3.

j_gene,v_gene,CDR3aa
TRBJ1-2,TRBV29-1,CSVAMGTLSYTF
TRBJ1-1,TRBV30,CAWNGQTNTEAFF
TRBJ2-5,TRBV27,CASSAGTGIQETQYF
TRBJ2-7,TRBV19,CATKRDRGSYEQYF
TRBJ1-2,TRBV5-1,CASSLFQRTNYGYTF
TRBJ2-7,TRBV28,CASSPRDRGEQYF
TRBJ1-1,TRBV5-1,CASSSPQGRVANTEAFF
TRBJ1-2,TRBV11-2,CASSLGQHYGYTF
TRBJ2-7,TRBV4-1,CASSQDQPGGDEQYF
TRBJ2-1,TRBV9,CASSPRTSGGNEQFF
TRBJ2-5,TRBV5-1,CASSLGASGSGETQYF
TRBJ1-2,TRBV12-3/TRBV12-4,CASSLGSRYGYTF
TRBJ1-2,TRBV2,CASSDRDGTLGYTF
TRBJ1-6,TRBV6-2/TRBV6-3,CASSYGRDRDYNSPLHF
TRBJ2-7,TRBV7-9,CASSGQGTPFSYEQYF
TRBJ2-7,TRBV30,CAWSVTSGEQYF
TRBJ2-1,TRBV6-5,CASSSLAGVGNEQFF
TRBJ2-1,TRBV19,CASRTDGSSYNEQFF
TRBJ1-1,TRBV27,CASNKPGQAIHRGTEAFF
TRBJ1-2,TRBV28,CASSLLSLTDTNYGYTF
TRBJ2-7,TRBV25-1,CASSDPPRGRAYEQYF
TRBJ2-1,TRBV10-3,CAISESGVSYNEQFF
TRBJ2-5,TRBV6-1,CASSEGLGTGGETQYF
TRBJ1-1,TRBV6-5,CASRETANTEAFF
TRBJ2-4,TRBV2,CASSEAPPGRENIQYF
TRBJ2-1,TRBV19,CASSIVTSGYNEQFF
TRBJ2-5,TRBV29-1,CSVVFAGGFQETQYF
TRBJ2-1,TRBV9,CASSVSGQGYNEQFF
TRBJ1-3,TRBV9,CASSVVPQGLQSGNTIYF
TRBJ2-2,TRBV3-1/TRBV3-2,CASSQGQGAGELFF
TRBJ1-5,TRBV4-1,CASSQGWGQGLGFSQPQHF
TRBJ1-5,TRBV5-1,CASSFTGRDDQPQHF
TRBJ1-6,TRBV6-5,CASRPTQGTNSPLHF
TRBJ1-1,TRBV11-3,CASSLDSRTGEAFF
TRBJ1-4,TRBV19,CASSSQGRSEKLFF
TRBJ2-5,TRBV6-5,CASSLQPTQETQYF
TRBJ1-2,TRBV3-1/TRBV3-2,CASSQVPDSNYGYTF
TRBJ2-5,TRBV5-1,CASRVLPRNQETQYF
TRBJ1-6,TRBV6-5,CASKGNSPLHF
TRBJ1-6,TRBV4-1,CASSQESRQWGSPLHF
TRBJ1-4,TRBV5-1,CASRTGANEKLFF
TRBJ1-1,TRBV9,CASSATVNTEAFF
TRBJ1-2,TRBV24-1,CATSDHDRAVYGYTF
TRBJ2-1,TRBV5-6,CASSPHPGRRGNEQFF
TRBJ2-5,TRBV9,CASSETSGAGTQYF
TRBJ1-2,TRBV7-2,CASSPRQGFYGYTF
TRBJ2-1,TRBV30,CAWSRGPSGPYNEQFF
TRBJ1-5,TRBV6-5,CASNEGAGMNQPQHF